This T cell receptor beta chain was identified in a study of chemoradiotherapy in HPV16-positive cancers. On the study more broadly: Candidate HPV-specific clones and shared TCR motifs came from two HPV16-positive patients. Study-level findings and limits: Functional assays defining HPV-specific T cells used only a couple of HPV16-positive patients. Candidate HPV-specific clones and E7-related TCR motifs grew in tumor during treatment.

Only one count was recorded for this clone. Its antigen is not identified. Here immunoSEQ multiplex PCR was the method, and the copy in TCRdb shows in-frame clones only, minus some. Here the sample spans 6,500 to 8,500 clones, 75% to 85% being singletons. Repeated repertoire sampling spanned the course of chemoradiotherapy. CDR1 and CDR2 (germline): LGHNA, YSLEER. Unmatched junction bases numbered 4, after V lost 9 bases and J lost 6 bases. The CDR3 runs 11 residues. The rearrangement links TRBV4-3 to TRBJ1-1; 7 bases agree with TRBD1. The specimen was tumor tissue, collected from a patient who underwent chemoradiotherapy. The receptor comes from a human donor with HPV-associated anogenital cancer. The CDR3 DNA sequence: TGCGCCAGTAAGGGGGCCGCTGAAGCTTTCTTT. This codes for CASKGAAEAFF.